The clone carrying this TCR beta chain came up many times. TCRdb reprocessed the multiplex PCR reads via MiXCR and lists one record per CDR3 protein. The sample lists 25,000 or so distinct CDR3 sequences, approximately 23% occurring once. The source of the sample is a study of breast tumors, draining lymph nodes, adjacent tissues. The junction had 6 bases not matched to a gene; V was cut back by 5 bases and J by 2 bases. Germline V lookup: CDR1 SGHVS, CDR2 FNYEAQ. The length of the CDR3 is 16 residues. The V and J genes are TRBV7-6 and TRBJ2-6, with 7 nucleotides matching TRBD1. This clonotype was obtained from a female donor with breast cancer. Some clones in this sample may be carry-over from other donors' samples. Specimen: breast tumor tissue. CDR3 in amino acids: CASSRRGGAGANVLTF. The CDR3 DNA sequence: TGTGCCAGCAGCCGGCGAGGGGGCGCTGGGGCCAACGTCCTGACTTTC.